The clone carrying this T cell receptor (beta chain) came up once. Its specificity is unknown. The sample comes from a study of T cell responses to AZD1222 COVID-19 vaccine. Study conclusions and caveats: Spike-specific TCR breadth rose after two AZD1222 doses, and depth rose as well. Repertoires were obtained only post-peak T cell response.

Clones were sequenced by immunoSEQ multiplex PCR, and TCRdb holds only the in-frame ones, with some missing. The sample yields some 120,000 clones, 88% seen once. The CDR3 is made up of 15 amino acids. V was trimmed by 5 bases and J by 0 bases, leaving 13 bases between them. Germline V gives CDR1 LNHDA, CDR2 SQIVND (reference sequence). The rearrangement joins TRBV19 to TRBJ2-5; tentative D call: TRBD2 (6 bases). This specimen was peripheral blood, taken on day 0 of AZD1222 vaccination. The sequence was collected from an adult in good health. The CDR3 sequence is CASSSSLAHQETQYF. Here the CDR3 DNA reads TGTGCCAGTAGTTCCTCTCTAGCGCACCAAGAGACCCAGTACTTC.